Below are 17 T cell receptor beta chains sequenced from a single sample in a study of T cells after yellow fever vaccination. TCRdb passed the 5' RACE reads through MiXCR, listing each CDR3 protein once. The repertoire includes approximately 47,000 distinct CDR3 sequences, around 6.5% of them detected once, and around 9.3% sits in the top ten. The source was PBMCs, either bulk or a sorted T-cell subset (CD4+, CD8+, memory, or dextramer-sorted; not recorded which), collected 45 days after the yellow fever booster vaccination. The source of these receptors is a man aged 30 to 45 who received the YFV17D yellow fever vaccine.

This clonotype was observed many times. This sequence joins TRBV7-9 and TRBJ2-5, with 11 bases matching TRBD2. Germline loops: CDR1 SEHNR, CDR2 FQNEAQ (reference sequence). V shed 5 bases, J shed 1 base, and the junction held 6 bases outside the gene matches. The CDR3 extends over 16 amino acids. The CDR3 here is CASSPAGTSGQETQYF. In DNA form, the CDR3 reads TGTGCCAGCAGCCCGGCGGGGACTAGCGGCCAAGAGACCCAGTACTTC.

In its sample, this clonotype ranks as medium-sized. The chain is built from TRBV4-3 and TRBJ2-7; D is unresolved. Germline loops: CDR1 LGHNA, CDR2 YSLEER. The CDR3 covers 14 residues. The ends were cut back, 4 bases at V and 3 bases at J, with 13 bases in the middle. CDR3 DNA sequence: TGCGCCAGCAGCCTTTCACTTGAAATCTACGAGCAGTACTTC. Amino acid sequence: CASSLSLEIYEQYF.

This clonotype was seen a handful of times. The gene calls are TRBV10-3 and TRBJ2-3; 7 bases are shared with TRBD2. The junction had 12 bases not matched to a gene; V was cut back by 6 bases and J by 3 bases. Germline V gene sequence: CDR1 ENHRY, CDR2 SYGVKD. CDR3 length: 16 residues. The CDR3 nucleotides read TGTGCCATCAGACCAACTAGCGCCCGATGGACAGATACGCAGTATTTT. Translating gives CAIRPTSARWTDTQYF.

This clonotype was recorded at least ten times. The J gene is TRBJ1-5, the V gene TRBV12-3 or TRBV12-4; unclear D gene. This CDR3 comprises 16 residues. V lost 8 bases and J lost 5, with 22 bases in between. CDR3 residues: CASQLSRPGRDQPQHF. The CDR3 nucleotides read TGTGCCAGCCAACTATCACGGCCCGGGAGGGATCAGCCCCAGCATTTT.

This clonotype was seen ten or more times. The CDR3, as DNA: TGCAGTGCACACGGGTACCAAGAGACCCAGTACTTC. It specifies CSAHGYQETQYF. The rearrangement links TRBV20-1 to TRBJ2-5; no firm D call. V was clipped by 6 bases and J by 0 bases, with 8 bases between them. Germline lookup yields CDR1 DFQATT and CDR2 SNEGSKA (reference sequence). The CDR3 loop spans 12 amino acids.

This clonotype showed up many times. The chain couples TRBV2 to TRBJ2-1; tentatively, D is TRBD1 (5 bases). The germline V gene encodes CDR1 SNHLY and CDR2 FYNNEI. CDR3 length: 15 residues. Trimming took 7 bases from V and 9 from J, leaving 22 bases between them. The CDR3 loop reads CASTDGHYSMAEQFF. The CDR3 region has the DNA TGTGCCAGCACCGATGGACATTATTCGATGGCTGAGCAGTTCTTC.

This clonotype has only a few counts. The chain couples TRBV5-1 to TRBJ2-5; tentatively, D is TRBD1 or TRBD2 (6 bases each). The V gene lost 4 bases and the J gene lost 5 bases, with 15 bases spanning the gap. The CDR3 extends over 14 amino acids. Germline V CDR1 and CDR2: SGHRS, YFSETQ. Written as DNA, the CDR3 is TGCGCCAGCAGCCCGGCGCAAGGGGGGGAGACCCAGTACTTC. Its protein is CASSPAQGGETQYF.

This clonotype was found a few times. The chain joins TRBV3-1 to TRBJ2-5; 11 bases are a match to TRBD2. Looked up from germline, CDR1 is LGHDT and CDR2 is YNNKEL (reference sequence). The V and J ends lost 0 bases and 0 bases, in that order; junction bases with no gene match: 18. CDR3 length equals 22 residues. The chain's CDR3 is CASSQEVLAGVGAFGYQETQYF. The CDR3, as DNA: TGTGCCAGCAGCCAAGAAGTACTAGCGGGAGTGGGCGCCTTTGGGTACCAAGAGACCCAGTACTTC.

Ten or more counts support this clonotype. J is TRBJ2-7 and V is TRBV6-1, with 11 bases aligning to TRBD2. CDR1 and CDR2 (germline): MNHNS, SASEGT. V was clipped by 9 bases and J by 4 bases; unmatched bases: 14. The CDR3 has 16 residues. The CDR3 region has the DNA TGTGCCAGGACAGGGTCTAGCGGGAGGTTCTTGTACGAGCAGTACTTC. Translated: CARTGSSGRFLYEQYF.

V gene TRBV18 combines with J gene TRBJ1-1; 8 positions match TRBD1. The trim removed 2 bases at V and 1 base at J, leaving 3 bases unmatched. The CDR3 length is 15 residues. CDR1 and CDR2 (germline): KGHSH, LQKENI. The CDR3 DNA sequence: TGTGCCAGCTCACCAAAGACAGGGGAGAACACTGAAGCTTTCTTT. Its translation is CASSPKTGENTEAFF.

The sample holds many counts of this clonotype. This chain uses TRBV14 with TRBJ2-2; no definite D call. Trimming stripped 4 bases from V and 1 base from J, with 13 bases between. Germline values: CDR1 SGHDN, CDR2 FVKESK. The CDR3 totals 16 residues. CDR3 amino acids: CASSRLRPENTGELFF. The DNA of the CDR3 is TGTGCCAGCAGCCGACTCAGGCCCGAGAACACCGGGGAGCTGTTTTTT.

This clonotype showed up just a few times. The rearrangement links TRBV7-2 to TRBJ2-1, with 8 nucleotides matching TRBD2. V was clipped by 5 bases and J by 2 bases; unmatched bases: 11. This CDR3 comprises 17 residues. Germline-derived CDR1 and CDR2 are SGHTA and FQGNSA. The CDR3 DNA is TGTGCCAGCAGCCCACCTCGAATTAGCGGGACCTACAATGAGCAGTTCTTC. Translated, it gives CASSPPRISGTYNEQFF.

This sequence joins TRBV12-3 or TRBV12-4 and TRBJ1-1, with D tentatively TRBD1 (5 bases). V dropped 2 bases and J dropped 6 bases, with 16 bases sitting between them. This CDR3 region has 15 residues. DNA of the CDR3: TGTGCCAGCAGTTTAATGGGGGTTCTTGGGGCTGAAGCTTTCTTT. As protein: CASSLMGVLGAEAFF.

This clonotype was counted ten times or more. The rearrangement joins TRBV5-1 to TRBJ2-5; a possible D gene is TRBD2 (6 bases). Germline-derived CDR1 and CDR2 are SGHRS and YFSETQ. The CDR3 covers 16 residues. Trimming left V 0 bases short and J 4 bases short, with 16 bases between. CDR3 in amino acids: CASSLAGDAVLETQYF. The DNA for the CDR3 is TGCGCCAGCAGCTTGGCGGGAGATGCGGTGCTAGAGACCCAGTACTTC.

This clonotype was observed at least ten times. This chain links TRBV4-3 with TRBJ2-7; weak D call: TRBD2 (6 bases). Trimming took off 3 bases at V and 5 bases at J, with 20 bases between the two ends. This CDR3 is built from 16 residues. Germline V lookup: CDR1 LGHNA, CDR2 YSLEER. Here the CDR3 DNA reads TGCGCCAGCAGCCACCACAGACTTGATGGGGGGAACGAGCAGTACTTC. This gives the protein CASSHHRLDGGNEQYF.

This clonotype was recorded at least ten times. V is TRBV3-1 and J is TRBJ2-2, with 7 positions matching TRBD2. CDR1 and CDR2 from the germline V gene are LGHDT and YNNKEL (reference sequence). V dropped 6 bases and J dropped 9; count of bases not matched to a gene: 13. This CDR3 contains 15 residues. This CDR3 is CASSPGTIAGRELFF. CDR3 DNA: TGTGCCAGCAGTCCCGGGACTATCGCCGGCCGGGAGCTGTTTTTT.

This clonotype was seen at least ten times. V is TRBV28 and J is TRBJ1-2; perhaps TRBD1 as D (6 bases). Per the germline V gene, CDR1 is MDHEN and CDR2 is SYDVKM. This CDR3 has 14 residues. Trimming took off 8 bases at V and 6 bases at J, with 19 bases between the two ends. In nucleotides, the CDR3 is TGTGCCAGCCGCCGGGGGGGGGCCGGTGATGGCTACACCTTC. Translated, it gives CASRRGGAGDGYTF.